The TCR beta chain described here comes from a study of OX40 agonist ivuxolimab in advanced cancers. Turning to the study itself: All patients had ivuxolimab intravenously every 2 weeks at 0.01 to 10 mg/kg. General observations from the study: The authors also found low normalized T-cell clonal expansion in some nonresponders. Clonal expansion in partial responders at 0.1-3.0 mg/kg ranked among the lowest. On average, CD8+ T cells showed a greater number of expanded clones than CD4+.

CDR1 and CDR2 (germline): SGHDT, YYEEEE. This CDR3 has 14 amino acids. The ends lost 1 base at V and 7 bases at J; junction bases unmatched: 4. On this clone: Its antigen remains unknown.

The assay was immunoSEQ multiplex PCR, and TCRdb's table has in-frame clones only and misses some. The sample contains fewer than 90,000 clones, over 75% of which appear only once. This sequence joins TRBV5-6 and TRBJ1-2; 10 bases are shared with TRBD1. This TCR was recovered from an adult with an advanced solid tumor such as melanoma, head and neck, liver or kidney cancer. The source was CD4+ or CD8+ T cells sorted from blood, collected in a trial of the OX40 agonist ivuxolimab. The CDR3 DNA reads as TGTGCCAGCAGCTTGACGGACAGGGGGGGTGGCTACACCTTC. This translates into CASSLTDRGGGYTF.